This is a list of T cell receptor beta chains from one sample in a study of technical replicates of blood from a few donors. The method was immunoSEQ multiplex PCR; TCRdb's version includes in-frame clones alone and lacks a portion of them. Of around 65,000 clones listed, approximately 86% are singletons. Sequenced sample: PBMCs. The receptors here all came from a human donor in good health. Some clones in this sample may be carry-over from other donors' samples. The CDR3 runs from the conserved cysteine through the conserved F or W. A D gene is named only where the DNA matches it firmly. Size is stated for part of the rows, as once, few or many counts, or as a class when the clone is expanded.

j_gene: TRBJ1-1; d_gene: TRBD1; abundance: -; v_gene: TRBV30; CDR3aa: CALRLQGVLNTEAFF; CDR3nt: TGTGCCTTGCGTTTACAGGGGGTCTTGAACACTGAAGCTTTCTTT
j_gene: TRBJ1-6; d_gene: TRBD1; abundance: -; v_gene: TRBV10-3; CDR3aa: CAISPTGGTYNSPLHF; CDR3nt: TGTGCCATCAGTCCGACAGGGGGCACCTATAATTCACCCCTCCACTTT
j_gene: TRBJ2-1; d_gene: TRBD2; abundance: once; v_gene: TRBV11-2; CDR3aa: CASSRPIGRGGPYNEQFF; CDR3nt: TGTGCCAGCAGCCGACCGATTGGGCGGGGGGGCCCCTACAATGAGCAGTTCTTC
j_gene: TRBJ1-1; d_gene: -; abundance: -; v_gene: TRBV11-3; CDR3aa: CASSPPLAPNTEAFF; CDR3nt: TGTGCCAGCAGCCCCCCTCTAGCTCCGAACACTGAAGCTTTCTTT
j_gene: TRBJ2-2; d_gene: -; abundance: -; v_gene: TRBV5-8; CDR3aa: CACAESGELFF; CDR3nt: TGTGCCTGCGCGGAGAGCGGGGAGCTGTTTTTT
j_gene: TRBJ2-7; d_gene: TRBD2; abundance: -; v_gene: TRBV6-5; CDR3aa: CASSLTSGGWYEQYF; CDR3nt: TGTGCCAGCAGTTTAACGTCGGGGGGTTGGTACGAGCAGTACTTC
j_gene: TRBJ2-3; d_gene: -; abundance: -; v_gene: TRBV30; CDR3aa: CAWGPPTQYF; CDR3nt: TGTGCCTGGGGCCCTCCCACGCAGTATTTT
j_gene: TRBJ2-5; d_gene: TRBD2; abundance: -; v_gene: TRBV6-6; CDR3aa: CASRSSGQETQYF; CDR3nt: TGTGCCAGCAGATCTAGCGGCCAAGAGACCCAGTACTTC
j_gene: TRBJ2-5; d_gene: -; abundance: -; v_gene: TRBV29-1; CDR3aa: CSAGRGMGETQYF; CDR3nt: TGCAGCGCCGGACGGGGAATGGGGGAGACCCAGTACTTC
j_gene: TRBJ2-1; d_gene: -; abundance: -; v_gene: TRBV7-2; CDR3aa: CASSLAITGNEQFF; CDR3nt: TGTGCCAGCAGCTTAGCGATTACAGGCAATGAGCAGTTCTTC
j_gene: TRBJ2-3; d_gene: TRBD2; abundance: -; v_gene: TRBV2; CDR3aa: CASSGAGGKGTQYF; CDR3nt: TGTGCCAGCAGTGGTGCGGGGGGGAAAGGTACGCAGTATTTT
j_gene: TRBJ1-1; d_gene: -; abundance: -; v_gene: TRBV14; CDR3aa: CASSRQGVSEAFF; CDR3nt: TGTGCCAGCAGCCGCCAAGGGGTATCCGAAGCTTTCTTT
j_gene: TRBJ2-7; d_gene: TRBD2; abundance: -; v_gene: TRBV18; CDR3aa: CASSLYKRDSYEQYF; CDR3nt: TGTGCCAGCTCACTATACAAGCGGGACTCCTACGAGCAGTACTTC
j_gene: TRBJ2-3; d_gene: TRBD1; abundance: -; v_gene: TRBV7-3; CDR3aa: CASSSRDRENTQYF; CDR3nt: TGTGCCAGCAGCAGTCGGGACAGGGAAAATACGCAGTATTTT
j_gene: TRBJ2-5; d_gene: TRBD1; abundance: few; v_gene: TRBV6-1; CDR3aa: CASASGDEGAETQYF; CDR3nt: TGTGCCAGCGCCTCTGGCGACGAGGGGGCAGAGACCCAGTACTTC
j_gene: TRBJ1-1; d_gene: -; abundance: few; v_gene: TRBV2; CDR3aa: CASSPRGNTEAFF; CDR3nt: TGTGCCAGCAGCCCAAGGGGGAACACTGAAGCTTTCTTT
j_gene: TRBJ1-2; d_gene: -; abundance: once; v_gene: TRBV5-1; CDR3aa: CASSSGQEANYGYTF; CDR3nt: TGCGCCAGCAGTTCTGGACAAGAAGCTAACTATGGCTACACCTTC
j_gene: TRBJ2-7; d_gene: TRBD2; abundance: -; v_gene: TRBV5-1; CDR3aa: CASSVPPQREGYEQYF; CDR3nt: TGCGCCAGCAGCGTCCCTCCCCAGCGGGAGGGCTACGAGCAGTACTTC
j_gene: TRBJ1-2; d_gene: -; abundance: -; v_gene: TRBV4-3; CDR3aa: CASSQNPRRDYGYTF; CDR3nt: TGCGCCAGCAGCCAGAATCCAAGACGGGACTATGGCTACACCTTC
j_gene: TRBJ1-4; d_gene: -; abundance: -; v_gene: TRBV19; CDR3aa: CAEISATNEKLFF; CDR3nt: TGTGCCGAGATTTCTGCAACTAATGAAAAACTGTTTTTT
j_gene: TRBJ1-2; d_gene: -; abundance: -; v_gene: TRBV5-8; CDR3aa: CASSATMYTGNYGYTF; CDR3nt: TGTGCCAGCAGCGCCACCATGTATACAGGGAACTATGGCTACACCTTC
j_gene: TRBJ2-3; d_gene: -; abundance: few; v_gene: TRBV4-3; CDR3aa: CASSPRLDPDTQYF; CDR3nt: TGCGCCAGCAGCCCCAGACTAGATCCAGATACGCAGTATTTT
j_gene: TRBJ2-5; d_gene: TRBD2; abundance: -; v_gene: TRBV9; CDR3aa: CASSVGGSGGYQETQYF; CDR3nt: TGTGCCAGCAGCGTAGGAGGGAGCGGGGGGTACCAAGAGACCCAGTACTTC
j_gene: TRBJ1-2; d_gene: -; abundance: -; v_gene: TRBV19; CDR3aa: CASSIATSNYGYTF; CDR3nt: TGTGCCAGTAGTATCGCCACATCTAACTATGGCTACACCTTC
j_gene: TRBJ1-2; d_gene: -; abundance: -; v_gene: TRBV4-2; CDR3aa: CASSQPSGGYTF; CDR3nt: TGTGCCAGCAGCCAACCCTCCGGTGGCTACACCTTC
j_gene: TRBJ1-6; d_gene: TRBD1; abundance: -; v_gene: TRBV5-1; CDR3aa: CASRFSTGDNSPLHF; CDR3nt: TGCGCCAGCCGATTTTCGACAGGGGATAATTCACCCCTCCACTTT
j_gene: TRBJ1-5; d_gene: -; abundance: once; v_gene: TRBV4-3; CDR3aa: CASSQGLQSRTAGQPQHF; CDR3nt: TGCGCCAGCAGCCAAGGCCTGCAATCTCGGACAGCCGGGCAGCCCCAGCATTTT
j_gene: TRBJ2-5; d_gene: -; abundance: -; v_gene: TRBV7-2; CDR3aa: CASSITRFETQYF; CDR3nt: TGTGCCAGCAGCATTACTAGATTCGAGACCCAGTACTTC
j_gene: TRBJ2-7; d_gene: TRBD2; abundance: -; v_gene: TRBV10-3; CDR3aa: CAISVSQLAPGSYEQYF; CDR3nt: TGTGCCATCAGTGTTTCACAACTAGCGCCAGGTTCCTACGAGCAGTACTTC
j_gene: TRBJ1-6; d_gene: -; abundance: -; v_gene: TRBV7-2; CDR3aa: CASSLARGSPRGSPLHF; CDR3nt: TGTGCCAGCAGCTTAGCGCGGGGGTCACCAAGGGGTTCACCCCTCCACTTT
j_gene: TRBJ1-3; d_gene: -; abundance: -; v_gene: TRBV5-5; CDR3aa: CASSPQARGNTIYF; CDR3nt: TGTGCCAGCAGCCCTCAGGCAAGAGGAAACACCATATATTTT
j_gene: TRBJ2-5; d_gene: TRBD2; abundance: -; v_gene: TRBV30; CDR3aa: CAQSKREPGKTQYF; CDR3nt: TGTGCCCAGTCGAAGCGGGAGCCGGGAAAGACCCAGTACTTC
j_gene: TRBJ1-1; d_gene: TRBD1; abundance: -; v_gene: TRBV30; CDR3aa: CAWSVTTGGAAEAFF; CDR3nt: TGTGCCTGGAGTGTAACGACAGGGGGTGCCGCTGAAGCTTTCTTT
j_gene: TRBJ2-7; d_gene: TRBD1; abundance: -; v_gene: TRBV7-2; CDR3aa: CASSSDRGSYEQYF; CDR3nt: TGTGCCAGCAGCTCCGACAGGGGCTCCTACGAGCAGTACTTC
j_gene: TRBJ2-1; d_gene: TRBD1; abundance: -; v_gene: TRBV7-9; CDR3aa: CASSPRDSYNEQFF; CDR3nt: TGTGCCAGCAGCCCCCGGGACAGCTACAATGAGCAGTTCTTC
j_gene: TRBJ2-1; d_gene: -; abundance: -; v_gene: TRBV6-5; CDR3aa: CASSYFREPNEQFF; CDR3nt: TGTGCCAGCAGTTACTTCCGGGAACCTAATGAGCAGTTCTTC